This T cell receptor (beta chain) was captured in a study of shared clonotypes between healthy human individuals. Overall study context: Three plates were used per donor for CD4 naive, three for CD4 memory, two for CD8 naive and one for CD8 memory.

Trimming pared 5 bases from V and 0 bases from J, leaving 15 bases between. Germline CDR1 and CDR2: WNHNN and SYGVQD (reference sequence). CDR3 size: 16 residues. Profiled with immunoSEQ multiplex PCR; TCRdb holds only in-frame clones, not every one. Among some 2.4 million clones listed, more than 85% were seen once. All participating donors were Caucasian adults from Nashville, Tennessee. Naive CD4+ cells were CD45RA-selected; the remaining cells were memory. Sequencing input: naive CD4+ T cells from PBMCs. Subset of the sample: CD45RA+ positively selected. The chain couples TRBV10-1 to TRBJ2-3; D call uncertain. The sequence was collected from a man aged 18 to 29 in good health. Some clones in this sample may be carry-over from other donors' samples. This chain's CDR3 is CASSRSSTSSTDTQYF. As DNA, the CDR3 is TGCGCCAGCAGTCGATCGTCGACATCTAGCACAGATACGCAGTATTTT.